This TCR beta chain originates from a study of blood T cell repertoires in COVID-19. Study details: Italy, Spain and the United States were the sources of the convalescent and acute COVID-19 samples.

This clone was counted once. In the source study's methods: The assay estimated nucleated cells by amplifying reference gene primers. The data were produced by immunoSEQ multiplex PCR, yet TCRdb's version contains in-frame clones alone and is incomplete. Clone size and the V and J calls come from that table; the DNA yielded D and trimming. The sample comprises about 150,000 clones, around 80% of which are singletons, and about 7.8% rests with the top ten. CDR1 SEHNR and CDR2 FQNEAQ come from the germline V gene (reference sequence). The CDR3 contains 14 residues. Trimming took off 1 base at V and 2 bases at J, with 9 bases between the two ends.

This rearrangement joins TRBV7-9 to TRBJ2-7, with D possibly TRBD2 on 6 matching bases. The sample was peripheral blood. This TCR came from a woman aged 45-65 years in a cohort sampled during active or convalescent COVID-19. CDR3 bases: TGTGCCAGCAGCTTAGTAGCGGCGACCTACGAGCAGTACTTC. It is translated as CASSLVAATYEQYF.